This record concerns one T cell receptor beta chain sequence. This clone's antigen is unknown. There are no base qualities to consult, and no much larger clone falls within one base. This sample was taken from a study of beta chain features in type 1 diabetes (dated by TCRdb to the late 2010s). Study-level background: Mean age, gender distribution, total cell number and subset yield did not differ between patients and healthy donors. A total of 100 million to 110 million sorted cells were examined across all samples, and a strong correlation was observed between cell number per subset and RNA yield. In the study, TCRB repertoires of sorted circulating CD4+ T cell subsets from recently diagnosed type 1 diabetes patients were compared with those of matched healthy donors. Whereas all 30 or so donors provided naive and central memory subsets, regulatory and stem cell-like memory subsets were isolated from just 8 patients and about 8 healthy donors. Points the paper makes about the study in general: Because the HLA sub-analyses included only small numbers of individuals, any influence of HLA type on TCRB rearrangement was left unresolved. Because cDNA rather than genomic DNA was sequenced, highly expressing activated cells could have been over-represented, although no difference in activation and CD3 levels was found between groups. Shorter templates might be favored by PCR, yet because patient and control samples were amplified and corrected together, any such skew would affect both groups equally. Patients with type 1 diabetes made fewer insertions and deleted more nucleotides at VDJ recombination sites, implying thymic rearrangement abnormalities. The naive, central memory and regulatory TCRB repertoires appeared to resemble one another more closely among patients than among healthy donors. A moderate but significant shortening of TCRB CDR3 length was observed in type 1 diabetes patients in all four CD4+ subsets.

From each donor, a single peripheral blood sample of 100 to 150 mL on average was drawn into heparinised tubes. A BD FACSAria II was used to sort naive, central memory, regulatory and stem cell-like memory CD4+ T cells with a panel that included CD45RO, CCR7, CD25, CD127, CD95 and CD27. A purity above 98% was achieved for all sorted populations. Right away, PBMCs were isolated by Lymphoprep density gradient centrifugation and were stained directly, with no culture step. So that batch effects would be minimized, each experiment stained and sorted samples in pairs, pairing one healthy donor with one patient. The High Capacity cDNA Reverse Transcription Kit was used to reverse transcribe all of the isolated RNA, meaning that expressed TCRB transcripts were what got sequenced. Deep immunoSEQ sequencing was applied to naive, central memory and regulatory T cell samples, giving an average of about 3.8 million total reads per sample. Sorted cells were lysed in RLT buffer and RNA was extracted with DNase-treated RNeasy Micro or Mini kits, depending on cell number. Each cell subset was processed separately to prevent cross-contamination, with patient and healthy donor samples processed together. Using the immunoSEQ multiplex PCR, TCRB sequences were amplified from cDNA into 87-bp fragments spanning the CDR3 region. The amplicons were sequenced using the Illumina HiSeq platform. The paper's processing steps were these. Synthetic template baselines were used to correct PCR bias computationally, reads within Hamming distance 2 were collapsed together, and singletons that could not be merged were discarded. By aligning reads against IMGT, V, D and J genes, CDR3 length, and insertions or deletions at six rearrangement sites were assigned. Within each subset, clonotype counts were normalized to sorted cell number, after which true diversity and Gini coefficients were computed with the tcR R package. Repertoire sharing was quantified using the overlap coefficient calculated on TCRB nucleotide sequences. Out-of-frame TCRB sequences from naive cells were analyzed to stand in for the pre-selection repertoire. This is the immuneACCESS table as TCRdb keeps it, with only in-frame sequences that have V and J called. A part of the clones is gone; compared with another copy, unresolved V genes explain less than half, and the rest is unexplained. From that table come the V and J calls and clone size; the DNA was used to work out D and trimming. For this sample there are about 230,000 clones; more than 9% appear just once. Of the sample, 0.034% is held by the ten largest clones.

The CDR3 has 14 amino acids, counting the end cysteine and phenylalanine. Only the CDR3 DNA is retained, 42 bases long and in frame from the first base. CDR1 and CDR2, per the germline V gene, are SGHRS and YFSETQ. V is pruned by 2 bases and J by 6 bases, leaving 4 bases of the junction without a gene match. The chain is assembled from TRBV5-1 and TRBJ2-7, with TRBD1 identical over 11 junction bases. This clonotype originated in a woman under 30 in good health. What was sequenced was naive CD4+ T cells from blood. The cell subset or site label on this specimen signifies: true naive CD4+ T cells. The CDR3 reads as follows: CASSLQGTGGEQYF. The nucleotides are TGCGCCAGCAGCTTACAAGGGACAGGGGGCGAGCAGTACTTC. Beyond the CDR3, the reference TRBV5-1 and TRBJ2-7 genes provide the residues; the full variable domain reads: KAGVTQTPRYLIKTRGQQVTLSCSPISGHRSVSWYQQTPGQGLQFLFEYFSETQRNKGNFPGRFSGRQFSNSRSEMNVSTLELGDSALYLCASSLQGTGGEQYFGPGTRLTVT.